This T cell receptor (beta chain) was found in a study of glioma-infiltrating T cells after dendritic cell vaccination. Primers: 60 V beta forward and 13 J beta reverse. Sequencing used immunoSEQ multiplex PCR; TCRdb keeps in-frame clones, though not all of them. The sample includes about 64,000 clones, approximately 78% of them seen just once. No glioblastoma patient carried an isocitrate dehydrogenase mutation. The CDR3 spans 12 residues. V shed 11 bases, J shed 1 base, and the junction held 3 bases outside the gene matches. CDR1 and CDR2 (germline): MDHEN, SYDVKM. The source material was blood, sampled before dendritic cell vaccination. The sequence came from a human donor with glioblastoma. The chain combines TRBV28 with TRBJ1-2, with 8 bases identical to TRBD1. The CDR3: CAGQGYNYGYTF. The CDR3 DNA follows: TGTGCCGGACAGGGTTATAACTATGGCTACACCTTC.